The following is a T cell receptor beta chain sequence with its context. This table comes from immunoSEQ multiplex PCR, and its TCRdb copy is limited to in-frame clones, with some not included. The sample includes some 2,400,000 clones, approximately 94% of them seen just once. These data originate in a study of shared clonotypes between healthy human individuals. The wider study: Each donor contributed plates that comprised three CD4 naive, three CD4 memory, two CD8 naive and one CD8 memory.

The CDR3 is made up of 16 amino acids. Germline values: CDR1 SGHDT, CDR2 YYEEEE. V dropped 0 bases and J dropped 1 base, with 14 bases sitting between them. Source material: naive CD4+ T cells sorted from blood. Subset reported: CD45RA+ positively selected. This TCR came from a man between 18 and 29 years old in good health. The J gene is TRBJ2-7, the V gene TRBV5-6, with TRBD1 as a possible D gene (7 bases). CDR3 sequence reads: CASSLAGGSRSYEQYF. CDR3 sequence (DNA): TGTGCCAGCAGCTTGGCAGGGGGGAGTAGGTCCTACGAGCAGTACTTC.